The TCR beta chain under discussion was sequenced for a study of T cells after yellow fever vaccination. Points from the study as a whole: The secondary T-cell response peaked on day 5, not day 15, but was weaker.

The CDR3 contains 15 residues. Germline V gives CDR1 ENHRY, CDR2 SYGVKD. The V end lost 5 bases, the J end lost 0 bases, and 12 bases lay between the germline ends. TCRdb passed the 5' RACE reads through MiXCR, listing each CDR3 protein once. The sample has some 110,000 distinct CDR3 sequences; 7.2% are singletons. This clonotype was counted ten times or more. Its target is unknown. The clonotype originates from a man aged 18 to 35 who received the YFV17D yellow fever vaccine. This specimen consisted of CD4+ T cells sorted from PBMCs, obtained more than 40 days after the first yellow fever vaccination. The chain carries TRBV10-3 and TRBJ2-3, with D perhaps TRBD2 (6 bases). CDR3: CAISSPGTSTDTQYF. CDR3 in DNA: TGTGCCATCAGTTCCCCCGGGACTAGCACAGATACGCAGTATTTT.